This T cell receptor (beta chain) was documented in a study of blood T cell repertoires in COVID-19. As for the study in general: PBMCs, B-cell-depleted T cells, or T cells were the source of the cDNA or gDNA that made up the material.

The length of the CDR3 is 16 residues. J was trimmed by 0 bases and V by 0 bases; bases with no gene match: 1. From germline, CDR1 is LGHNA and CDR2 YNFKEQ. The table came from immunoSEQ multiplex PCR; TCRdb's copy has only in-frame clones and leaves some out. The table lists 120,000 or so clones, roughly 87% of them singletons. The sequence was obtained from a man aged 80 or over with active or convalescent COVID-19. The sequencing sample was made of peripheral blood. V and J are TRBV4-2 and TRBJ2-2, with 7 nucleotides matching TRBD2. The CDR3 region has the DNA TGTGCCAGCAGCCAAGATGGGGGGGCGAACACCGGGGAGCTGTTTTTT. Its protein is CASSQDGGANTGELFF.